The source of this T cell receptor beta chain is a study of CD8+ T cells in alopecia areata. Study in general: Treatment comprised oral tofacitinib, 5 to 10 mg twice daily, in treated patients.

Treatment denoted: oral pan-JAK inhibitor, 5-10 mg twice daily. Study conclusions and caveats: Researchers report lesional scalp, most notably alopecia totalis/universalis, outstripped normal scalp in clonality.

RNA was isolated and reverse transcribed to cDNA, the sequencing template. Only in-frame clones appear in the TCRdb table, and some are missing; sequencing was by immunoSEQ multiplex PCR. The sample holds 200,000 to 250,000 clones, more than 45% seen once. This clone appeared a single time. Its antigen remains unknown. This CDR3 contains 13 residues. CDR1 and CDR2 from the germline V gene are SGHVS and FQNEAQ. Germline trimming cut 5 bases from V and 8 bases from J; bases unmatched to any gene: 7. Sequenced here: CD4+ T cells sorted from blood, sampled at week 4, from a patient treated with tofacitinib. The clonotype comes from a human donor with alopecia areata. J is TRBJ1-2 and V is TRBV7-8, with TRBD1 matching over 8 bases. Here the CDR3 reads CASSLNRGDGYTF. The CDR3 DNA follows: TGTGCCAGCAGCCTGAACAGGGGGGACGGCTACACCTTC.